This T cell receptor (beta chain) was captured by sequencing in a study of shared clonotypes between healthy human individuals (TCRdb year 2020). About the study as a whole: The cohort included a few men and two women between 18 and 49 years of age. To estimate repertoire size and how much clonotype sharing occurs between individuals, the study deeply sequenced the blood TCR repertoires of five healthy adults. To increase sequencing depth and limit assay-specific biases, TCR repertoire library preparation and sequencing were carried out by different laboratories using diverse techniques. Between about 0.8 and 9.5 billion PBMCs per donor were obtained by leukapheresis. For each donor, three plates each were used for CD4 naive and CD4 memory, two plates were used for CD8 naive, and one plate was used for CD8 memory.

General conclusions and limits of the study: Because the study included only a small number of donors, the genetic and exposure-history diversity represented was limited. Based on pairwise subsampling, the degree of clonotype sharing among donors was expected to be affected by sequencing depth. Naive subsets generally had larger estimated clonotype richness than memory subsets did. Only blood was sampled, and tissue TCR repertoires likely differ from those in blood. Rarefaction of sorted-subset datasets indicated incomplete sequencing despite the large sequencing depth. When several donors were compared, the shared fraction of clonotypes was about 5.5% for naive CD4, less than 4% for naive CD8, 2.3% for memory CD4, and 0.35% to 0.4% for memory CD8. Clonotypes shared by all four sorted-subset donors showed higher generation probabilities than non-shared clonotypes.

The junction shows trimming of 3 bases on V and 5 bases on J, plus 18 bases between the germline ends. According to the germline V gene, CDR1 reads SGHDT and CDR2 reads YYEEEE. The CDR3 measures 15 amino acids from cysteine to phenylalanine. Of the read, only the CDR3 DNA is kept; its 45 bases are in frame from base 1. TCR CDR3 regions were amplified from genomic DNA by multiplex PCR using the deep immunoSEQ assay. Extracted genomic DNA from each cell subset was spread evenly across all wells of several immunoSEQ 96-well plates, with each plate serving as a replicate. Each replicate PCR for sorted subsets received approximately 200 ng genomic DNA, equal to 28,000 or so T cell genomes. The purified libraries were quantified using a Qubit 3.0 fluorometer, sized with a Bioanalyzer 2100, and then quantified again using the KAPA Library Quantification kit. Each immunoSEQ 96-well plate was sequenced on its own single-read 150-cycle Illumina NextSeq 550 flow cell. From the authors' description of their analysis: Because the immunoSEQ output held only junctional sequences and lacked quality scores, the filtering could not match the filtering applied to full-length reads. Sequences were annotated with PyIR, a Python wrapper for IgBLAST v1.9, and V/J genes and CDR3 were assigned using IMGT germline references. Reads with weak V/J assignments (E-value above 1e-6), missing CDR3, stop codons, out-of-frame junctions, or ambiguous translated residues were removed. A V3J clonotype was defined by an identical inferred V gene, J gene, and CDR3 amino acid sequence. Percentage overlap between repertoires was computed as shared unique clonotypes divided by the size of the smaller repertoire. Repertoire richness was assessed with RTK rarefaction, the Chao1 estimator, and Recon v2.1 estimates of unobserved clonotypes. Generation probabilities were computed with OLGA for all TCRbeta clonotypes obtained by the gDNA method from a few donors. In TCRdb, the immuneACCESS table is reduced to in-frame sequences with V and J assigned. These tables do not hold every clone; where another copy was compared, an unresolved V gene accounts for under half, and the others remain unexplained. D and trimming come from the DNA, and the V and J calls and clone size come from that table. Here the sample has roughly 2.5 million clones; around 94% occur a single time. The ten top clones hold about 0.13% of the sample.

Regarding this clone: Its recognized antigen is unknown. Nothing much larger sits one base from this clone, and base qualities are not available.

The donors were healthy, HIV-negative adults with no recently reported acute infections or vaccinations. All donors were Caucasian adults living in Nashville, Tennessee, USA. CD4+ T cells were enriched by magnetic negative selection; naive cells were then positively selected on CD45RA, and the negative fraction formed the memory subset. After blood collection by leukapheresis, PBMCs were isolated using Ficoll-Histopaque density gradient centrifugation and then cryopreserved in the vapor phase of liquid nitrogen. Analytical flow cytometry was used to check the purity and quantity of each magnetically sorted T cell population. From each sorted fraction, genomic DNA was isolated and quantified by UV absorbance on a Nanodrop 2000c.

Material for sequencing was naive CD4+ T cells sorted from blood. The cell subset or site label of this sample denotes: CD45RA+ positively selected. This sequence uses TRBV5-6 and TRBJ2-7; the D gene is possibly TRBD1, with 7 bases matching. The clonotype comes from a man aged 18 to 29 in good health. The DNA sequence is given as TGTGCCAGCAGCTCAAAGGGGGCGGGACGCGACGAGCAGTACTTC. This gives the protein CASSSKGAGRDEQYF.